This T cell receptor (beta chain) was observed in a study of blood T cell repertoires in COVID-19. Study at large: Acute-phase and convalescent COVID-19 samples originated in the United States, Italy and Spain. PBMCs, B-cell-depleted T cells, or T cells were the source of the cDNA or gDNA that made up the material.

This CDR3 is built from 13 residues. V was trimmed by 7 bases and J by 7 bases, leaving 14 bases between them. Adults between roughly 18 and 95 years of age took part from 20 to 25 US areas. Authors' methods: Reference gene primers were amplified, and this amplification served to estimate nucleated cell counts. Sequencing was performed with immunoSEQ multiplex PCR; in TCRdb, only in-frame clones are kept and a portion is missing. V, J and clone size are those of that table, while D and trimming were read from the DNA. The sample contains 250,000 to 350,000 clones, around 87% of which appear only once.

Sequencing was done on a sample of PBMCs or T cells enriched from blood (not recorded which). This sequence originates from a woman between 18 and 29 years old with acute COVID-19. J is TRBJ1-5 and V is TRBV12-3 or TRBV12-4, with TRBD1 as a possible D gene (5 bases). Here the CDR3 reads CASTKEQGQPQHF. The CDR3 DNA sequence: TGTGCCAGCACCAAAGAGCAGGGCCAGCCCCAGCATTTT.